This TCR beta chain was recovered during a study of CD8 T cells in ankylosing spondylitis. Study-wide points: Several of the motif variants were reported before in synovial fluid and blood from reactive arthritis.

Comments on this clonotype: Its specificity is unknown. Given a much more abundant clone one base away, this may be a read error.

A quantitative 5'-RACE method, one with molecular barcodes, was used to make TCR beta libraries. TCRdb redid the calling of the 5' RACE reads with MiXCR, one entry per CDR3 protein. The sample holds 300,000 to 400,000 distinct CDR3 sequences; around 10% are singletons and the top ten take 9.1%. The sample consisted of blood, either unsorted or a sorted T cell fraction (not recorded which). The receptor was derived from a female donor with ankylosing spondylitis or in good health (not recorded which).

The CDR3 sequence is CASSPGSEQYF. DNA for the CDR3: TGCGCCAGCAGCCCCGGCTCCGAGCAGTACTTC. This chain links TRBV5-1 with TRBJ2-7, with D hard to call. The germline V gene has CDR1 SGHRS and CDR2 YFSETQ. The CDR3 spans 11 residues. Trimming took 4 bases from V and 6 from J, leaving 8 bases between them. Full variable domain (missing parts from reference TRBV5-1 and TRBJ2-7): KAGVTQTPRYLIKTRGQQVTLSCSPISGHRSVSWYQQTPGQGLQFLFEYFSETQRNKGNFPGRFSGRQFSNSRSEMNVSTLELGDSALYLCASSPGSEQYFGPGTRLTVT.